Below, 21 T cell receptor beta chains from the same sample are listed, as sequenced in a study of blood T cell repertoires in COVID-19. Assay used: immunoSEQ multiplex PCR; TCRdb lists only in-frame clones, some missing. This repertoire shows roughly 40,000 clones, 65% to 85% found once; its top ten account for 30% to 35%. Material for sequencing was peripheral blood. These receptors were collected from a woman older than 75 with acute or convalescent COVID-19.

The chain uses TRBV6-5 and TRBJ2-7; 8 bases fit TRBD1. The CDR3 is 15 amino acids. J gave up 4 bases and V 5 bases, and 10 bases lay outside the gene matches. In germline, CDR1 is MNHEY, CDR2 SVGAGI. This CDR3 is CASSIQQGAGYEQYF. The CDR3 region has the DNA TGTGCCAGCAGTATACAGCAGGGGGCGGGGTACGAGCAGTACTTC.

The chain has TRBV10-3 and TRBJ1-2, with unresolved D. From germline, CDR1 is ENHRY and CDR2 SYGVKD. The CDR3 totals 13 residues. Trimming shortened V by 2 bases and J by 0 bases, and 4 bases separated the two germline ends. This chain's CDR3 is CAISEGTNYGYTF. In nucleotides, the CDR3 is TGTGCCATCAGTGAGGGCACTAACTATGGCTACACCTTC.

The chain couples TRBV19 to TRBJ2-7; 10 bases match TRBD2. CDR1 is LNHDA, CDR2 SQIVND, per germline (reference sequence). The CDR3 covers 13 residues. The trim removed 6 bases at V and 3 bases at J, leaving 2 bases unmatched. The CDR3 region has the DNA TGTGCCAGTAGCGCTAGCGGGAGCTACGAGCAGTACTTC. Translation gives CASSASGSYEQYF.

Note on this clone: This CDR3 is also generated by other DNA sequences in the sample. CDR3: CASSLQGTDTQYF. CDR3 in DNA: TGCGCCAGCAGCTTACAGGGGACAGATACGCAGTATTTT. The chain links TRBV5-1 to TRBJ2-3, with 7 nucleotides matching TRBD1. V shed 2 bases, J shed 3 bases, and the junction held 0 bases outside the gene matches. Germline values: CDR1 SGHRS, CDR2 YFSETQ. This CDR3 comprises 13 residues.

The chain is built from TRBV2 and TRBJ2-7, with no clear D. Germline CDR1 is SNHLY and CDR2 is FYNNEI. Trimming took 8 bases from V and 5 from J, leaving 10 bases between them. CDR3 length: 11 residues. The CDR3: CASRRLHEQYF. CDR3 nucleotide sequence: TGTGCCAGCCGCCGACTGCACGAGCAGTACTTC.

Only one count was recorded for this clone. The rearrangement links TRBV7-8 to TRBJ1-5, with D tentatively TRBD1 (5 bases). The CDR3 has 13 amino acids. V gave up 3 bases and J gave up 4 bases, with 7 bases separating them. CDR1 and CDR2 from the germline V gene are SGHVS and FQNEAQ. The CDR3 here is CASSLTENQPQHF. The CDR3 nucleotides are TGTGCCAGCAGCTTGACAGAAAATCAGCCCCAGCATTTT. Supplemented by reference TRBV7-8 and TRBJ1-5, the full variable domain reads GAGVSQSPRYKVAKRGQDVALRCDPISGHVSLFWYQQALGQGPEFLTYFQNEAQLDKSGLPSDRFFAERPEGSVSTLKIQRTQQEDSAVYLCASSLTENQPQHFGDGTRLSIL.

The CDR3 DNA is TGTGCCAGCTCGAAGGGGCCGGACACTGAAGCTTTCTTT. This codes for CASSKGPDTEAFF. This chain links TRBV2 with TRBJ1-1; perhaps TRBD1 as D (5 bases). Trimming shortened V by 8 bases and J by 3 bases, and 13 bases separated the two germline ends. CDR1 is SNHLY and CDR2 is FYNNEI in the germline V gene. The CDR3 spans 13 residues.

The rearrangement links TRBV30 to TRBJ1-2; D is ambiguous. This CDR3 is 11 amino acids long. Trimming took off 2 bases at V and 8 bases at J, with 9 bases between the two ends. The germline V gene has CDR1 GTSNPN and CDR2 SVGIG (reference sequence). The chain's CDR3 is CAWSIFGGYTF. CDR3 coding DNA: TGTGCCTGGAGTATATTCGGGGGCTACACCTTC. The full variable domain, rest sourced from reference TRBV30 and TRBJ1-2, is SQTIHQWPATLVQPVGSPLSLECTVEGTSNPNLYWYRQAAGRGLQLLFYSVGIGQISSEVPQNLSASRPQDRQFILSSKKLLLSDSGFYLCAWSIFGGYTFGSGTRLTVV.

V and J are TRBV2 and TRBJ2-7, with a possible D match to TRBD2 (6 bases). Trimming left V 3 bases short and J 2 bases short, with 11 bases between. Germline CDR1 and CDR2: SNHLY and FYNNEI. This CDR3 has 14 residues. In DNA form, the CDR3 reads TGTGCCAGCAGTGATAGGAGGGCCCCCTACGAGCAGTACTTC. Amino acids: CASSDRRAPYEQYF.

This sequence joins TRBV7-6 and TRBJ1-4; tentative D call: TRBD1 (6 bases). The CDR3 totals 15 residues. The germline gives CDR1 SGHVS, CDR2 FNYEAQ. V gave up 3 bases and J gave up 3 bases, with 11 bases separating them. CDR3 nucleotides: TGTGCCAGCAGCTTCATCAGGGGATCTAATGAAAAACTGTTTTTT. Protein product: CASSFIRGSNEKLFF. Full variable domain (remainder filled in from reference TRBV7-6 and TRBJ1-4): GAGVSQSPRYKVTKRGQDVALRCDPISGHVSLYWYRQALGQGPEFLTYFNYEAQQDKSGLPNDRFSAERPEGSISTLTIQRTEQRDSAMYRCASSFIRGSNEKLFFGSGTQLSVL.

J is TRBJ1-1 and V is TRBV19, with 9 nucleotides matching TRBD1. Trimming removed 4 bases from V and 3 bases from J; junction bases left unmatched: 12. CDR1 and CDR2 (germline): LNHDA, SQIVND (reference sequence). The CDR3 has 17 residues. Here the CDR3 DNA reads TGTGCCAGTAGTACTAGGGGACAGGGTGGTGCGGACACTGAAGCTTTCTTT. Translated: CASSTRGQGGADTEAFF. Full variable domain (outside the CDR3, taken from reference TRBV19 and TRBJ1-1): DGGITQSPKYLFRKEGQNVTLSCEQNLNHDAMYWYRQDPGQGLRLIYYSQIVNDFQKGDIAEGYSVSREKKESFPLTVTSAQKNPTAFYLCASSTRGQGGADTEAFFGQGTRLTVV.

Written as DNA, the CDR3 is TGTGCCAGCAGCTTAGTAGGAGGGGGACTAGGGGGAAATGAGCAGTTCTTC. Its translation is CASSLVGGGLGGNEQFF. The chain uses TRBV11-3 and TRBJ2-1; 8 bases fit TRBD2. This CDR3 spans 17 amino acids. Germline V gene data show CDR1 as SGHNT and CDR2 as YENEEA. With 1 base clipped from V and 7 bases from J, the junction kept 12 bases outside the gene matches.

The genes are TRBV4-3 and TRBJ1-2; 7 bases map to TRBD1. With 1 base clipped from V and 6 bases from J, the junction kept 11 bases outside the gene matches. In germline, CDR1 is LGHNA, CDR2 YSLEER. The CDR3 covers 16 residues. CDR3 residues: CASSQAGRGGRDGYTF. The CDR3 bases are TGCGCCAGCAGCCAAGCTGGTAGAGGGGGCAGGGATGGCTACACCTTC.

This sequence joins TRBV21-1 and TRBJ2-4; TRBD1, as called in the table, went unchecked against the DNA. TRBV21-1 is recorded as a pseudogene. The CDR3 is made up of 15 amino acids. The CDR3 spells CASSKLGDRGNIQYF. The DNA for the CDR3 is TGTGCCAGCAGCAAATTAGGGGACAGGGGAAACATTCAGTACTTC.

J is TRBJ1-4 and V is TRBV30, with 8 bases lining up with TRBD1. With 5 bases clipped from V and 7 bases from J, the junction kept 6 bases outside the gene matches. CDR1 and CDR2 from the germline V gene are GTSNPN and SVGIG (reference sequence). The CDR3 consists of 13 residues. The CDR3 loop is CAWSGGFGEKLFF. Written as DNA, the CDR3 is TGTGCCTGGTCAGGGGGCTTCGGTGAAAAACTGTTTTTT.

This rearrangement joins TRBV13 to TRBJ2-1; the D is unclear. The CDR3 covers 13 residues. V shed 5 bases and J shed 7 bases, with 12 bases lying between them. Germline CDR1 reads PRHDT; CDR2 reads FYEKMQ (reference sequence). The CDR3 loop is CASSVLGWNEQFF. CDR3 sequence (DNA): TGTGCCAGCAGCGTCCTAGGTTGGAATGAGCAGTTCTTC.

In DNA, the CDR3 is TGTGCCAGCAGTGAAGGGACTACTAGGTACAATGAGCAGTTCTTC. This gives the protein CASSEGTTRYNEQFF. The chain joins TRBV2 to TRBJ2-1; tentatively, D is TRBD2 (6 bases). The CDR3 is 15 residues long. Trimming removed 1 base at V and 4 bases at J, with 11 bases between. Germline assignment: CDR1 SNHLY and CDR2 FYNNEI.

The chain recombines TRBV6-5 with TRBJ2-5; 10 bases are a match to TRBD2. Germline values: CDR1 MNHEY, CDR2 SVGAGI. V dropped 7 bases and J dropped 5; count of bases not matched to a gene: 7. The CDR3 runs 14 residues. CDR3 DNA sequence: TGTGCCAGCACACTAGCGGGAAGAGGTGAGACCCAGTACTTC. Amino acid sequence: CASTLAGRGETQYF.

The chain links TRBV3-1 (or the pseudogene TRBV3-2) to TRBJ2-1; 10 nucleotides align to TRBD2. Germline CDR1 is LGHDT and CDR2 is YNNKEL (reference sequence). With V trimmed by 0 bases and J by 7 bases, 3 bases remained unmatched. The CDR3 totals 15 residues. CDR3 bases: TGTGCCAGCAGCCAAGATCAACTAGCGGGGAATGAGCAGTTCTTC. Translating it yields CASSQDQLAGNEQFF.

This clone turned up a few times. V usage is TRBV19 and J usage is TRBJ1-5; maybe TRBD1 (5 bases). The CDR3 totals 16 residues. CDR1 is LNHDA and CDR2 is SQIVND in the germline V gene (reference sequence). Trimming left V 3 bases short and J 2 bases short, with 14 bases between. The CDR3 spells CASSISGGVGNQPQHF. Here the CDR3 DNA reads TGTGCCAGTAGTATCAGTGGGGGGGTGGGCAATCAGCCCCAGCATTTT.

This clone has more than one count but fewer than ten. V gene TRBV5-1 combines with J gene TRBJ1-2, with a possible D match to TRBD1 (5 bases). Germline V gene data show CDR1 as SGHRS and CDR2 as YFSETQ. V was cut by 2 bases and J by 7 bases, with 30 bases left in between. The CDR3 sequence is 19 residues long. DNA of the CDR3: TGCGCCAGCAGCTTAAGTGGGCTCCAGTCCAGGGTGGTCGAGTCTGGCTACACCTTC. This sequence encodes CASSLSGLQSRVVESGYTF.